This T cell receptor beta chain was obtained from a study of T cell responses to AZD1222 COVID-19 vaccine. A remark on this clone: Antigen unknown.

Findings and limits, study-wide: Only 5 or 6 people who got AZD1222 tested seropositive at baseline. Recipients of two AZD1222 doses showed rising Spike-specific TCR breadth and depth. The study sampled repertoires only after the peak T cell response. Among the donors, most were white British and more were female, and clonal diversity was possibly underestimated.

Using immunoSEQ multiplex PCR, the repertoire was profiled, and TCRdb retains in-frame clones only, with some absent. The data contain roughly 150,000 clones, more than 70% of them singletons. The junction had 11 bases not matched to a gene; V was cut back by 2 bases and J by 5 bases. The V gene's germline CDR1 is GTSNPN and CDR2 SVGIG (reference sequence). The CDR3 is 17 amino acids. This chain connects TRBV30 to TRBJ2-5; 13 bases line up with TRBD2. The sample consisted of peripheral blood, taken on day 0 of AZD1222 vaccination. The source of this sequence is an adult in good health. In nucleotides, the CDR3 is TGTGCCTGGAGTTCCGGGACTAGCGGGGCCCTGGAGGAGACCCAGTACTTC. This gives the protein CAWSSGTSGALEETQYF.